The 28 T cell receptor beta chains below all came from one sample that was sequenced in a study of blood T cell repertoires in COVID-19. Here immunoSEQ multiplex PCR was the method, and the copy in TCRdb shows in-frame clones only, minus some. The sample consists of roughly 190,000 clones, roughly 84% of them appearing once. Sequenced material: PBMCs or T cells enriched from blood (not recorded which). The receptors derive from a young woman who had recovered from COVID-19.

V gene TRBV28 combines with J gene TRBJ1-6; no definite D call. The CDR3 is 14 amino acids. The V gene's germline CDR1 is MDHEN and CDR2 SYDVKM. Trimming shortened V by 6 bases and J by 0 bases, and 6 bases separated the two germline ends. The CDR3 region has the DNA TGTGCCAGCAGAGCCGGCTCCTATAATTCACCCCTCCACTTT. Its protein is CASRAGSYNSPLHF.

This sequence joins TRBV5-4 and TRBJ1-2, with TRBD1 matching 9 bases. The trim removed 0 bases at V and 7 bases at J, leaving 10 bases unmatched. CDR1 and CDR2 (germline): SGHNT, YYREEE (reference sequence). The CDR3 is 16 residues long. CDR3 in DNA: TGTGCCAGCAGCTTGGCTCCGGGACAGGGAGTGATTGGCTACACCTTC. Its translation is CASSLAPGQGVIGYTF.

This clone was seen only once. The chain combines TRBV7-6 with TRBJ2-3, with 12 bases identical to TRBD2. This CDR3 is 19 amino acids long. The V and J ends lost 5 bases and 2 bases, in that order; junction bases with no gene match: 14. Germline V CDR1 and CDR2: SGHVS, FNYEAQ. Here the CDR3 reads CASSPPPRTSGEYTDTQYF. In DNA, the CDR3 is TGTGCCAGCAGCCCACCTCCGCGGACTAGCGGGGAATACACAGATACGCAGTATTTT.

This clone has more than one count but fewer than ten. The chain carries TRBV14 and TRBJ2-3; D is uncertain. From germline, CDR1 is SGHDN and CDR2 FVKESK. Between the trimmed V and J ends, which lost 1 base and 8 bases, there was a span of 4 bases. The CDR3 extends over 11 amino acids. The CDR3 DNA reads TGTGCCAGCAGCCAAGTCGGTACGCAGTATTTT. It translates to CASSQVGTQYF.

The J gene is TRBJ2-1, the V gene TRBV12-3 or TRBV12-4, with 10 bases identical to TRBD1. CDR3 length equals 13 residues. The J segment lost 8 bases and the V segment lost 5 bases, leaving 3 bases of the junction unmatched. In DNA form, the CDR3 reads TGTGCCAGCAGTCAGGACAGGGGGGATGAGCAGTTCTTC. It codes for CASSQDRGDEQFF.

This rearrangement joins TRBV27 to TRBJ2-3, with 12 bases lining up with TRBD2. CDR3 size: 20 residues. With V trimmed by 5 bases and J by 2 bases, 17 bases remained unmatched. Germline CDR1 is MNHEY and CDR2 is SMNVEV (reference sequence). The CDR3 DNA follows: TGTGCCAGCAGTAGGCTGGGACTAGCGGGCCCCCGGGGGCACACAGATACGCAGTATTTT. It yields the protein CASSRLGLAGPRGHTDTQYF.

The CDR3 DNA is TGTGCCCTAGGGGGTCCAGGGAAAGAGACCCAGTACTTC. Translating gives CALGGPGKETQYF. The rearrangement links TRBV7-9 to TRBJ2-5; perhaps TRBD1 as D (6 bases). CDR3 length: 13 residues. Trimming left V 11 bases short and J 3 bases short, with 16 bases between. Germline CDR1 is SEHNR and CDR2 is FQNEAQ (reference sequence).

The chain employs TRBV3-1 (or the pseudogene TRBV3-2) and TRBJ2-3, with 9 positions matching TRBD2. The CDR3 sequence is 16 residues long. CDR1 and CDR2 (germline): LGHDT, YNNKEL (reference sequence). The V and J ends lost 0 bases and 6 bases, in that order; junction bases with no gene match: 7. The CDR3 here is CASSQDLRGGLDTQYF. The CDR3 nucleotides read TGTGCCAGCAGCCAAGATTTGCGGGGGGGCCTGGATACGCAGTATTTT.

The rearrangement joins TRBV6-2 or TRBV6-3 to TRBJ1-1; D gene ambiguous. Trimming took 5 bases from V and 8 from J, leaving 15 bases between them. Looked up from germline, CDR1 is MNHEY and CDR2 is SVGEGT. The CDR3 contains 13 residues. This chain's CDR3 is CASSEAMRFEAFF. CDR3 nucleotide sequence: TGTGCCAGCAGTGAGGCAATGAGGTTCGAAGCTTTCTTT.

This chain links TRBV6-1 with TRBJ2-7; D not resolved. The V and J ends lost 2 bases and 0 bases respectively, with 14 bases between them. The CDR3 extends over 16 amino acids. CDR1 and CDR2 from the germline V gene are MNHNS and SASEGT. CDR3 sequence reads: CASSEIGRSSSYEQYF. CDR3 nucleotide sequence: TGTGCCAGCAGTGAAATCGGCAGGTCCTCCTCCTACGAGCAGTACTTC.

The CDR3 nucleotides read TGCAGCGCTATCTCCGGGACAGGGGGCATCGATGAGCAGTTCTTC. Translation gives CSAISGTGGIDEQFF. The V gene is TRBV29-1, the J gene TRBJ2-1, with 12 nucleotides matching TRBD1. The germline V gene has CDR1 SQVTM and CDR2 ANQGSEA. This CDR3 contains 15 residues. The V gene end was trimmed by 7 bases and the J gene end by 8 bases; junction bases not matched to a gene: 12.

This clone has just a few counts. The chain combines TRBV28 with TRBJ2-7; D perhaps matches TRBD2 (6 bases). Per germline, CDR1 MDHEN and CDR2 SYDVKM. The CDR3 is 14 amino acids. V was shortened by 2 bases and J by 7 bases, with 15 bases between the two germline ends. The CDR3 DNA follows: TGTGCCAGCAGTTTAAGTCCGAGACTAGTTGAGCAGTACTTC. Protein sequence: CASSLSPRLVEQYF.

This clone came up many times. CDR3 in amino acids: CASRSGLAGGQNTGELFF. The CDR3 nucleotides read TGTGCCAGTAGGAGCGGGCTAGCGGGGGGCCAGAACACCGGGGAGCTGTTTTTT. V is TRBV19 and J is TRBJ2-2, with 11 bases aligning to TRBD2. The CDR3 spans 18 residues. V was clipped by 6 bases and J by 1 base; unmatched bases: 10. The germline V gene encodes CDR1 LNHDA and CDR2 SQIVND (reference sequence).

The CDR3 region has the DNA TGTGCCAGCAGCTTGGATTTACAGGGAAGCGGGGAGCTGTTTTTT. Translating it yields CASSLDLQGSGELFF. The V call is TRBV5-4, the J call TRBJ2-2; TRBD1 might be the D (6 bases). Deletions cut 0 bases from V and 7 bases from J, with 13 bases between. CDR1 and CDR2 from the germline V gene are SGHNT and YYREEE (reference sequence). The CDR3 contains 15 residues.

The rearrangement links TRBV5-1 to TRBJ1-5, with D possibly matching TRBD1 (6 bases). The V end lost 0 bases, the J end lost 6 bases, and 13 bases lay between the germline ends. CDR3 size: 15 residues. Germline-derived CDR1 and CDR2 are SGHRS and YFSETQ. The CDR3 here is CASSLEAGERQPQHF. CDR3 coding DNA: TGCGCCAGCAGCTTGGAGGCAGGGGAACGTCAGCCCCAGCATTTT. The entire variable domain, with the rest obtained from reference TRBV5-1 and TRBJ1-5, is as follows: KAGVTQTPRYLIKTRGQQVTLSCSPISGHRSVSWYQQTPGQGLQFLFEYFSETQRNKGNFPGRFSGRQFSNSRSEMNVSTLELGDSALYLCASSLEAGERQPQHFGDGTRLSIL.

The CDR3 coding sequence is TGTGCCAGCTCACAGTCACTACCGGGACAGAAGAATCAGCCCCAGCATTTT. It translates to CASSQSLPGQKNQPQHF. The V and J genes are TRBV18 and TRBJ1-5; TRBD1 aligns across 7 bases. The CDR3 is 17 residues long. Per the germline V gene, CDR1 is KGHSH and CDR2 is LQKENI. The V and J ends lost 4 bases and 4 bases, in that order; junction bases with no gene match: 13.

The CDR3 bases are TGTGCCAGCAGTTTACTCAGGGATTCACCCCTCCACTTT. Its translation is CASSLLRDSPLHF. The V call is TRBV12-3 or TRBV12-4, the J call TRBJ1-6; D possibly corresponds to TRBD1 (5 bases). The CDR3 covers 13 residues. Between the trimmed V and J ends, which lost 2 bases and 8 bases, there was a span of 7 bases.

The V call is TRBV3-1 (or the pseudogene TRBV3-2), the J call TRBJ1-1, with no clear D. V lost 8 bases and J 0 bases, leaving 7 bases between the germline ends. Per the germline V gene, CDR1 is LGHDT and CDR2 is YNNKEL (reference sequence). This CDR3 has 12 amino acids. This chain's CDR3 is CASVGLNTEAFF. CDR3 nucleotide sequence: TGTGCCAGCGTGGGCCTGAACACTGAAGCTTTCTTT.

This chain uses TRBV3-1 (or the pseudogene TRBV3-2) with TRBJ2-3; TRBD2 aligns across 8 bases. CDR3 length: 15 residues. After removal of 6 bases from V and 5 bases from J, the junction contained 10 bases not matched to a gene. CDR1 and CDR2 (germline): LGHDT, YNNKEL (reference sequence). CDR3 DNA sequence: TGTGCCAGCAGTGAAAGGGTCGGGGGGGGAGATACGCAGTATTTT. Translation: CASSERVGGGDTQYF.

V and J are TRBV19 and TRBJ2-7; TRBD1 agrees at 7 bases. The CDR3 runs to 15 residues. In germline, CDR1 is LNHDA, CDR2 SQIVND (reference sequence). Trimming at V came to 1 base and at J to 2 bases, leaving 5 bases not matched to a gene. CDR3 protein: CASSIARDSAYEQYF. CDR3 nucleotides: TGTGCCAGTAGTATAGCCCGGGACAGCGCCTACGAGCAGTACTTC.

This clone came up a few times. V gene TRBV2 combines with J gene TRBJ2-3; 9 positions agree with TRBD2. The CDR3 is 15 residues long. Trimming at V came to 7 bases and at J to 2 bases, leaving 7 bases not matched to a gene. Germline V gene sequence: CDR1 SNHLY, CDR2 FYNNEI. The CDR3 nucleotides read TGTGCCAGCACGAGACTAGCGGTGTACACAGATACGCAGTATTTT. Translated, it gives CASTRLAVYTDTQYF.

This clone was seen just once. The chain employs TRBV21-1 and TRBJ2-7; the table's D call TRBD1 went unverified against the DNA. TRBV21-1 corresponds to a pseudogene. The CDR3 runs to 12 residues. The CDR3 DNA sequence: TGTGCCCGGCAGGTGAACTCCTACGAGCAGTACGTC. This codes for CARQVNSYEQYV.

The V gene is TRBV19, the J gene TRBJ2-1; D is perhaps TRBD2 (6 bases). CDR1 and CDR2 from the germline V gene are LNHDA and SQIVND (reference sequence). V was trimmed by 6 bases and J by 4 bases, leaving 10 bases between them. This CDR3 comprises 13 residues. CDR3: CASSGSDYNEQFF. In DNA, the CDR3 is TGTGCCAGTAGCGGGAGCGATTACAATGAGCAGTTCTTC.

The CDR3 protein is CSGQQSMNTEAFF. CDR3 DNA sequence: TGCAGCGGCCAACAGAGCATGAACACTGAAGCTTTCTTT. This chain links TRBV29-1 with TRBJ1-1, with D hard to call. The germline V gene encodes CDR1 SQVTM and CDR2 ANQGSEA. CDR3 size: 13 residues. V dropped 7 bases and J dropped 0 bases, with 12 bases sitting between them.

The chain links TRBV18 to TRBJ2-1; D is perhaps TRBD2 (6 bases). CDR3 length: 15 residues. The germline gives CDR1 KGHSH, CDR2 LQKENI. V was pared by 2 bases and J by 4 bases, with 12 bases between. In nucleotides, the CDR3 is TGTGCCAGCTCACCATTGCGGGATGGTTACAATGAGCAGTTCTTC. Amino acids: CASSPLRDGYNEQFF.

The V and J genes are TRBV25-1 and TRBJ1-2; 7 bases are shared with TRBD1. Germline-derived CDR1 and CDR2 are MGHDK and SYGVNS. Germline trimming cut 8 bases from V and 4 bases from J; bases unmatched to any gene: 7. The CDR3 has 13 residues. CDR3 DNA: TGTGCCAGCGGGACAGCAGGTGCCTATGGCTACACCTTC. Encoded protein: CASGTAGAYGYTF.

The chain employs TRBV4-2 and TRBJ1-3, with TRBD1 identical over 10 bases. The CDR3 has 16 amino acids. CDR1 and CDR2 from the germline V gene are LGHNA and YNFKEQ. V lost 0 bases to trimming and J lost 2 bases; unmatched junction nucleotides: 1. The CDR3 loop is CASSQEGTGAGNTIYF. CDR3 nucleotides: TGTGCCAGCAGCCAAGAAGGGACAGGGGCTGGAAACACCATATATTTT.

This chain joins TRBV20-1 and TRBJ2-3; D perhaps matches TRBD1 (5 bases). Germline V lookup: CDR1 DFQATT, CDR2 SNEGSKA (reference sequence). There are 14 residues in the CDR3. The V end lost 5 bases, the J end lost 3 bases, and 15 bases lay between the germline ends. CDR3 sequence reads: CSAGGEQETDTQYF. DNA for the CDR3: TGCAGTGCTGGTGGAGAACAGGAAACAGATACGCAGTATTTT.